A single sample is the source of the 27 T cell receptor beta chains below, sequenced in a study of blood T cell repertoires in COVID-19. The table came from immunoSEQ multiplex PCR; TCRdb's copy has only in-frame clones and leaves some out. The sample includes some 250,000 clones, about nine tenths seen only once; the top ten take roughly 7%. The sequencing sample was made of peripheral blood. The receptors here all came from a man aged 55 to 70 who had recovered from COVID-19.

In nucleotides, the CDR3 is TGTGCCAGCAGTTACGGACAAGCAGAGATTAATGAAAAACTGTTTTTT. Its protein is CASSYGQAEINEKLFF. The chain uses TRBV6-6 and TRBJ1-4; a weak D match, TRBD1 (5 bases). This CDR3 region has 16 residues. Germline CDR1 reads MNHNY; CDR2 reads SVGAGI (reference sequence). Trimming took off 2 bases at V and 4 bases at J, with 14 bases between the two ends.

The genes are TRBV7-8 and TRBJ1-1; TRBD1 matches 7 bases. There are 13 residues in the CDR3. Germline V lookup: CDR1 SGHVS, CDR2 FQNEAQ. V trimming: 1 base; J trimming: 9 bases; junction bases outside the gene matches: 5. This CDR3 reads CASSLGTGVKAFF. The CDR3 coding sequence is TGTGCCAGCAGCTTAGGAACAGGGGTAAAAGCTTTCTTT.

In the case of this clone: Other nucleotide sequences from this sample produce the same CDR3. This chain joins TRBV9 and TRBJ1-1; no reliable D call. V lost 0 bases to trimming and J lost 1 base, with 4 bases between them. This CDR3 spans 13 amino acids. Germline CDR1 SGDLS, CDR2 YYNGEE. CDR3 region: CASSVAGNTEAFF. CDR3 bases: TGTGCCAGCAGCGTAGCCGGGAACACTGAAGCTTTCTTT.

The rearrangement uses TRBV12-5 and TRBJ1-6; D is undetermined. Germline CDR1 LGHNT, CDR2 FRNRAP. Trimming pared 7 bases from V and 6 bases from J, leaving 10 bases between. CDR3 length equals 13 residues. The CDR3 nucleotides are TGTGCTAGTGCCCCGGAGGGTAATTCACCCCTCCACTTT. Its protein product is CASAPEGNSPLHF.

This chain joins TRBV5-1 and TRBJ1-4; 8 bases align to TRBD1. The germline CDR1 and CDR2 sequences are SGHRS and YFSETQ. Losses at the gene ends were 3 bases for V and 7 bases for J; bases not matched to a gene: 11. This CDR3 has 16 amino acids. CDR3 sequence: CASSSTPTGAIEKLFF. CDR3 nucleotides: TGCGCCAGCAGCTCTACCCCGACAGGGGCTATTGAAAAACTGTTTTTT.

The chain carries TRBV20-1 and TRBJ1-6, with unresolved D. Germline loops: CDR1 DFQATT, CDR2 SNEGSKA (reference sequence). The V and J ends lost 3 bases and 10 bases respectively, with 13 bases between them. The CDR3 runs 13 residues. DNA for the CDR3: TGCAGTGCTAGTACGGGGAGATGGTCACCCCTCCACTTT. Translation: CSASTGRWSPLHF.

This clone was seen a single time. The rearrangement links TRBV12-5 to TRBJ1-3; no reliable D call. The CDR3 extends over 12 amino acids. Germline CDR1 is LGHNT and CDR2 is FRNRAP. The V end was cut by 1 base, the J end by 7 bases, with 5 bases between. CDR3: CASGLGANTIYF. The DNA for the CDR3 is TGTGCTAGTGGTTTGGGGGCCAACACCATATATTTT.

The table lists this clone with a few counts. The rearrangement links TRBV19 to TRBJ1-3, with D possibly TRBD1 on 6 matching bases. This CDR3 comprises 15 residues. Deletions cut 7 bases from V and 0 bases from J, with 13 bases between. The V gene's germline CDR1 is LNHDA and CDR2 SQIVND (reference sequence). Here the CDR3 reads CASTTWTVSGNTIYF. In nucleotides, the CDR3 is TGTGCCAGTACTACCTGGACAGTCTCTGGAAACACCATATATTTT. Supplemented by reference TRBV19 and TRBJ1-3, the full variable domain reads DGGITQSPKYLFRKEGQNVTLSCEQNLNHDAMYWYRQDPGQGLRLIYYSQIVNDFQKGDIAEGYSVSREKKESFPLTVTSAQKNPTAFYLCASTTWTVSGNTIYFGEGSWLTVV.

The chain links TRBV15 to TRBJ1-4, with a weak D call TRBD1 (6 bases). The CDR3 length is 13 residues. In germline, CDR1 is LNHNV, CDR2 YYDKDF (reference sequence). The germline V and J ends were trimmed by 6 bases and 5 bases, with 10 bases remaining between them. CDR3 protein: CATSAGANEKLFF. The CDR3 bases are TGTGCCACCAGTGCAGGGGCAAATGAAAAACTGTTTTTT. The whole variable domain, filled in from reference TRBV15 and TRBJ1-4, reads DAMVIQNPRYQVTQFGKPVTLSCSQTLNHNVMYWYQQKSSQAPKLLFHYYDKDFNNEADTPDNFQSRRPNTSFCFLDIRSPGLGDTAMYLCATSAGANEKLFFGSGTQLSVL.

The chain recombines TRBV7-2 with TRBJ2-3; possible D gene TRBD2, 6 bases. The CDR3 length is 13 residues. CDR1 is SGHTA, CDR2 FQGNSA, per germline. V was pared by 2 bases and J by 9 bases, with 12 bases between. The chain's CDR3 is CASSLTSRLTQYF. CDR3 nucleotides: TGTGCCAGCAGCTTAACTAGCCGGTTGACGCAGTATTTT. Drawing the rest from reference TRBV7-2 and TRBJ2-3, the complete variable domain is GAGVSQSPSNKVTEKGKDVELRCDPISGHTALYWYRQSLGQGLEFLIYFQGNSAPDKSGLPSDRFSAERTGGSVSTLTIQRTQQEDSAVYLCASSLTSRLTQYFGPGTRLTVL.

The CDR3: CASSVKVTGHQQETQYF. The CDR3 nucleotides are TGTGCCAGCAGCGTAAAGGTGACAGGGCACCAACAAGAGACCCAGTACTTC. The J gene is TRBJ2-5, the V gene TRBV9, with 7 nucleotides matching TRBD1. Germline V gene sequence: CDR1 SGDLS, CDR2 YYNGEE. The length of the CDR3 is 17 residues. V lost 1 base and J lost 2; bases outside the gene matches: 11.

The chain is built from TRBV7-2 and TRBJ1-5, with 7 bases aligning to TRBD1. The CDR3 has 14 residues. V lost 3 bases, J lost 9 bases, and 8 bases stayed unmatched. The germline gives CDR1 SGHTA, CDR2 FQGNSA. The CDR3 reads CASSLDRPFRPQHF. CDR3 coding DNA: TGTGCCAGCAGCTTGGACAGGCCGTTTCGGCCCCAGCATTTT.

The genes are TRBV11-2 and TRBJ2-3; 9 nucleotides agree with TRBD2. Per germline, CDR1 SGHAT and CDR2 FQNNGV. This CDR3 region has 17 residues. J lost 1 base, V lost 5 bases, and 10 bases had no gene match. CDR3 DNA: TGTGCCAGCAGCCCTCGGGGCGGGGGGGCCGGCACAGATACGCAGTATTTT. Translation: CASSPRGGGAGTDTQYF.

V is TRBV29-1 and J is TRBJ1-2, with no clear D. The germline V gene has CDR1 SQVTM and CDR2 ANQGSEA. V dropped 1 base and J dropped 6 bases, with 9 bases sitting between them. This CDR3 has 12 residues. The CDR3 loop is CSVEARSNGYTF. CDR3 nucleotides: TGCAGCGTTGAAGCGCGGAGCAATGGCTACACCTTC.

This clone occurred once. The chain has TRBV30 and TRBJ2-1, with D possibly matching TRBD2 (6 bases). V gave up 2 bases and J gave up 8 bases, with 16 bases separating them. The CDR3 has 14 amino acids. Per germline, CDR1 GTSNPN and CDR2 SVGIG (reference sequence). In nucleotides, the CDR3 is TGTGCCTGGAGTCTCCCCGGGGGAGGCGATGAGCAGTTCTTC. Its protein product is CAWSLPGGGDEQFF.

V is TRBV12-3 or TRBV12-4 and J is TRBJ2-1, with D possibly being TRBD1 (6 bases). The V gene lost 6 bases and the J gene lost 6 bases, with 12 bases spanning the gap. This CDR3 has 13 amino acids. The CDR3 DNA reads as TGTGCCAGCAGCACTCAGGGGAGCAATGAGCAGTTCTTC. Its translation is CASSTQGSNEQFF.

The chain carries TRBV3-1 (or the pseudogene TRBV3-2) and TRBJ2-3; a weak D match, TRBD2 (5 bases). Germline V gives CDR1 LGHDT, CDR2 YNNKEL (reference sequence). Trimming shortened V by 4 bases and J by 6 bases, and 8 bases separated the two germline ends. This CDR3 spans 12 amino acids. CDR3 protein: CASSPGWDTQYF. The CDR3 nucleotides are TGTGCCAGCAGCCCGGGGTGGGATACGCAGTATTTT.

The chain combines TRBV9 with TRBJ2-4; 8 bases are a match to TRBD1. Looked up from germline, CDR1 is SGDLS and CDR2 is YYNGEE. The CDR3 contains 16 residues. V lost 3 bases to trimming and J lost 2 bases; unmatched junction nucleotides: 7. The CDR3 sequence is CASSGSGQGSKNIQYF. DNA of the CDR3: TGTGCCAGCAGCGGTTCTGGACAGGGCTCCAAAAACATTCAGTACTTC.

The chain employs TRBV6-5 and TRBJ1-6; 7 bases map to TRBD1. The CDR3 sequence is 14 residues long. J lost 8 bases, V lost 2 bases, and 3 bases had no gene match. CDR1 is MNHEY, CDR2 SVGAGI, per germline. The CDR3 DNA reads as TGTGCCAGCAGTTACAGGGGGCGGTATTCACCCCTCCACTTT. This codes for CASSYRGRYSPLHF.

DNA for the CDR3: TGTGCCAGTAGTTGGGGGGGGGCGCGATCCTACGAGCAGTACTTC. This codes for CASSWGGARSYEQYF. This sequence joins TRBV19 and TRBJ2-7, with D possibly matching TRBD2 (7 bases). Germline CDR1 LNHDA, CDR2 SQIVND (reference sequence). The CDR3 extends over 15 amino acids. The ends were cut back, 5 bases at V and 1 base at J, with 15 bases in the middle.

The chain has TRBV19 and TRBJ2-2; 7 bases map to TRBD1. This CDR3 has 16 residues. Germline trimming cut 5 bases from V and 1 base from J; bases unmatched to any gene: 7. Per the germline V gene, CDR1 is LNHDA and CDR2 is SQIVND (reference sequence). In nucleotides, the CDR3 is TGTGCCAGTAGTCTCATAAGACAGGGGAACACCGGGGAGCTGTTTTTT. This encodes CASSLIRQGNTGELFF. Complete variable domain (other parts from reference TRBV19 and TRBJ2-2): DGGITQSPKYLFRKEGQNVTLSCEQNLNHDAMYWYRQDPGQGLRLIYYSQIVNDFQKGDIAEGYSVSREKKESFPLTVTSAQKNPTAFYLCASSLIRQGNTGELFFGEGSRLTVL.

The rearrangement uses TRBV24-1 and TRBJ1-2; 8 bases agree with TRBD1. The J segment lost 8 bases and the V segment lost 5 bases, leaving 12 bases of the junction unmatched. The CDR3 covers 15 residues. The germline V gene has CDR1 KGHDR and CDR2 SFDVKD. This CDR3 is CATSANGAGGAGYTF. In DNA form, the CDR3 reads TGTGCCACCAGTGCCAACGGGGCAGGGGGCGCAGGCTACACCTTC.

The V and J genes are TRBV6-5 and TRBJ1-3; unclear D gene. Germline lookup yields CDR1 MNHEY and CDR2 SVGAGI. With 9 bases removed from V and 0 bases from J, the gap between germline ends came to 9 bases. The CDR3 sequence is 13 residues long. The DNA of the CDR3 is TGTGCCAGTCAGCGGGACTCTGGAAACACCATATATTTT. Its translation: CASQRDSGNTIYF.

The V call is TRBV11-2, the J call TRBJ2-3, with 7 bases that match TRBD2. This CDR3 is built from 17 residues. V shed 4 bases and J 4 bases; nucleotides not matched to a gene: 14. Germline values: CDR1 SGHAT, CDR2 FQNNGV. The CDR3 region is CASSSQRPGGRADTQYF. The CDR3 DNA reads TGTGCCAGCAGCTCCCAGAGGCCGGGGGGTCGGGCAGATACGCAGTATTTT.

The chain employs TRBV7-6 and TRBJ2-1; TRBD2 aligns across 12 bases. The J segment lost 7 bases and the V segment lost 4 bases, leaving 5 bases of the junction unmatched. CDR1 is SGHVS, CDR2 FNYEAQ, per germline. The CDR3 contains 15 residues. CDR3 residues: CASSSWTSGVNEQFF. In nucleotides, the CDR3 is TGTGCCAGCAGCTCGTGGACTAGCGGGGTGAATGAGCAGTTCTTC.

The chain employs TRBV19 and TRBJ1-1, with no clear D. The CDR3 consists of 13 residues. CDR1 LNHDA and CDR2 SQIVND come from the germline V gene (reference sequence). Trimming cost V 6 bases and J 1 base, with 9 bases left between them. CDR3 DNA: TGTGCCAGTAGCGATAGACAGAACACTGAAGCTTTCTTT. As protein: CASSDRQNTEAFF.

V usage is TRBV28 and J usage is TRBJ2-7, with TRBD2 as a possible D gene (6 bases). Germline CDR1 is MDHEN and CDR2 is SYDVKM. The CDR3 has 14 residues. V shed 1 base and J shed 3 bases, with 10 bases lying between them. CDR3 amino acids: CASSLSVGGYEQYF. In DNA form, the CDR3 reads TGTGCCAGCAGTTTATCGGTCGGGGGCTACGAGCAGTACTTC. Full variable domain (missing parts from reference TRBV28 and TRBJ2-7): DVKVTQSSRYLVKRTGEKVFLECVQDMDHENMFWYRQDPGLGLRLIYFSYDVKMKEKGDIPEGYSVSREKKERFSLILESASTNQTSMYLCASSLSVGGYEQYFGPGTRLTVT.